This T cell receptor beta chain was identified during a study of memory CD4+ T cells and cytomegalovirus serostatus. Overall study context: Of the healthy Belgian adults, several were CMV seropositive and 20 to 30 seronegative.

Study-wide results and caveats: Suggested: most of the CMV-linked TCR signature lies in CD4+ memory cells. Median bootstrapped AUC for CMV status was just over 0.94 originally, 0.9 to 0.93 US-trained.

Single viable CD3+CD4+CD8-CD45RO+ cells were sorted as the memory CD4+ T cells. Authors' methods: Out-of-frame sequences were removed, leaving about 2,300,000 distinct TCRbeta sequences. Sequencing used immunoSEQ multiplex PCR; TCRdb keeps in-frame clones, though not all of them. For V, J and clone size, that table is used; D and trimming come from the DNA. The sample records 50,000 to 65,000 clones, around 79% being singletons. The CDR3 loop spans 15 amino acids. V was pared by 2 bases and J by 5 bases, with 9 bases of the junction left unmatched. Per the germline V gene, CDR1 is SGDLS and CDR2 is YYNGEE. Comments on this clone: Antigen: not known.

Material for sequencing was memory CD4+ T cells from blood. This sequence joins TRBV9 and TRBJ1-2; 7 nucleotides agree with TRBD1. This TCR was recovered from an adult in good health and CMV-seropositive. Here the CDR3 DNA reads TGTGCCAGCAGCGTCCAGGGGGTTGGGGAATATGGCTACACCTTC. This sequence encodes CASSVQGVGEYGYTF.